A single T cell receptor (beta chain) is shown here with its context. Its antigen is not identified. The PCR had 60 Vbeta and 13 Jbeta primers. Under the authors' procedure: In a later analysis, of tens of millions of unique beta chains, approximately 10 million appeared in at least two donors. Method: immunoSEQ multiplex PCR; TCRdb's copy keeps in-frame clones and lacks some. D and trimming were read from the DNA, whereas the V and J calls and clone size are those reported in that table. This table has around 84,000 clones, 65% to 80% appearing once. The data stem from a study of cytomegalovirus exposure and HLA in healthy donors. Findings and limits, study-wide: High sensitivity and specificity were reportedly achieved when the classifier diagnosed cytomegalovirus status. Across donors, presence/absence analyses took sequencing depth to be roughly uniform.

Germline lookup yields CDR1 SGHNT and CDR2 YYREEE (reference sequence). The CDR3 is made up of 15 amino acids. The V gene end was trimmed by 5 bases and the J gene end by 5 bases; junction bases not matched to a gene: 11. The sequence was obtained from a human donor in good health. Sequenced: PBMCs. V gene TRBV5-4 combines with J gene TRBJ2-7, with 9 nucleotides matching TRBD1. The DNA of the CDR3 is TGTGCCAGCAGTGCTCCGGGACAGGGATTCCACGAGCAGTACTTC. It yields the protein CASSAPGQGFHEQYF.